The 9 T cell receptor beta chains reported below all come from one sample, sequenced in a study of T cell responses to AZD1222 COVID-19 vaccine. Using immunoSEQ multiplex PCR, the repertoire was profiled, and TCRdb retains in-frame clones only, with some absent. The sample includes approximately 110,000 clones, roughly 85% seen only once; the top ten take 2% to 2.5%. The source material was peripheral blood, sampled 28 days after the second AZD1222 dose. All receptors derive from an adult who received the AZD1222 COVID-19 vaccine.

This chain links TRBV19 with TRBJ2-1, with 7 bases identical to TRBD2. Germline values: CDR1 LNHDA, CDR2 SQIVND (reference sequence). Trimming took 3 bases from V and 11 from J; bases not matched to a gene: 7. The CDR3 is 13 amino acids. DNA for the CDR3: TGTGCCAGTAGTATGCTAGCGGAAATTCAGCAGTTCTTC. Translating it yields CASSMLAEIQQFF.

The gene calls are TRBV14 and TRBJ1-2; D unclear. Germline values: CDR1 SGHDN, CDR2 FVKESK. The V gene lost 0 bases and the J gene lost 8 bases, with 13 bases spanning the gap. The CDR3 extends over 14 amino acids. The CDR3 coding sequence is TGTGCCAGCAGCCAAGATCTATCGGGAGTAGGCTACACCTTC. Its translation is CASSQDLSGVGYTF. Combining the CDR3 with reference TRBV14 and TRBJ1-2 gives the whole variable domain EAGVTQFPSHSVIEKGQTVTLRCDPISGHDNLYWYRRVMGKEIKFLLHFVKESKQDESGMPNNRFLAERTGGTYSTLKVQPAELEDSGVYFCASSQDLSGVGYTFGSGTRLTVV.

This clone was seen a handful of times. The rearrangement uses TRBV19 and TRBJ1-5; D is undetermined. The CDR3 runs 17 residues. Germline CDR1 and CDR2: LNHDA and SQIVND (reference sequence). Trimming shortened V by 3 bases and J by 3 bases, and 18 bases separated the two germline ends. The CDR3 region is CASSISQTEAHNQPQHF. CDR3 DNA: TGTGCCAGTAGTATCAGTCAGACGGAGGCGCACAATCAGCCCCAGCATTTT.

J is TRBJ2-3 and V is TRBV5-4; 9 bases are a match to TRBD2. Trimming took 2 bases from V and 3 from J; bases not matched to a gene: 7. CDR3 size: 16 residues. CDR1 is SGHNT and CDR2 is YYREEE in the germline V gene (reference sequence). The DNA of the CDR3 is TGTGCCAGCAGCTTTAAAGCGGGAGGAAGTACAGATACGCAGTATTTT. It yields the protein CASSFKAGGSTDTQYF.

J is TRBJ2-2 and V is TRBV24-1; no clear D gene. CDR3 length: 14 amino acids. The V gene's germline CDR1 is KGHDR and CDR2 SFDVKD. Trimming pared 3 bases from V and 3 bases from J, leaving 7 bases between. CDR3 residues: CATSDLEYTGELFF. CDR3 nucleotides: TGTGCCACCAGTGATCTTGAGTACACCGGGGAGCTGTTTTTT.

The chain couples TRBV5-1 to TRBJ2-1, with D perhaps matching TRBD2 (6 bases). The CDR3 runs 13 residues. The ends were cut back, 5 bases at V and 2 bases at J, with 8 bases in the middle. Germline V gives CDR1 SGHRS, CDR2 YFSETQ. DNA for the CDR3: TGCGCCAGCAGGGCGGGGCCCTACAATGAGCAGTTCTTC. Translation: CASRAGPYNEQFF.

The CDR3 region is CAWSVGTNTGELFF. CDR3 bases: TGTGCCTGGAGTGTAGGGACGAACACCGGGGAGCTGTTTTTT. The V call is TRBV30, the J call TRBJ2-2; D is undetermined. The CDR3 has 14 amino acids. CDR1 is GTSNPN and CDR2 is SVGIG in the germline V gene (reference sequence). V lost 0 bases, J lost 0 bases, and 5 bases lay in between.

This chain connects TRBV28 to TRBJ1-5; the D is unclear. Germline V gene sequence: CDR1 MDHEN, CDR2 SYDVKM. CDR3 size: 14 residues. Trimming took 4 bases from V and 2 from J, leaving 9 bases between them. The CDR3 DNA is TGTGCCAGCAGTTACGGCGGGGGCAATCAGCCCCAGCATTTT. Its translation: CASSYGGGNQPQHF.

The V gene is TRBV9, the J gene TRBJ1-3, with TRBD1 matching over 9 bases. Germline V gene data show CDR1 as SGDLS and CDR2 as YYNGEE. This CDR3 is built from 17 residues. Unmatched junction bases numbered 8, after V lost 4 bases and J lost 0 bases. This CDR3 is CASSPGQGTSSGNTIYF. As DNA, the CDR3 is TGTGCCAGCAGCCCGGGACAGGGCACTAGCTCTGGAAACACCATATATTTT.